This T cell receptor (beta chain) was sequenced in a study of patients and donors after allogeneic stem cell transplantation. Germline V CDR1 and CDR2: SGHRS, YFSETQ. The V gene lost 7 bases and the J gene lost 0 bases, with 23 bases spanning the gap. The CDR3 length is 18 residues. Each CDR3 protein gets one entry after TCRdb re-called the RT-PCR reads with MiXCR. The table lists 85,000 to 90,000 distinct CDR3 sequences, roughly 48% of them singletons. The receptor was isolated from a human donor who was either an allogeneic HSCT recipient or a stem cell or donor lymphocyte infusion donor (not recorded which). It is not recorded whose cells these are; they may come from a transplant donor. The sample was blood, either unsorted or a sorted T cell fraction (not recorded which). The chain employs TRBV5-1 and TRBJ2-1, with D maybe TRBD2 (5 bases). CDR3 region: CASSDGLALGSSYNEQFF. The CDR3 DNA is TGCGCCAGCTCCGACGGTCTTGCATTGGGGAGCTCCTACAATGAGCAGTTCTTC.